This T cell receptor (beta chain) was profiled in a study of beta chain features in type 1 diabetes. Expressed TCRB transcripts got sequenced, as all isolated RNA was reverse transcribed. The repertoire was sequenced with immunoSEQ multiplex PCR; TCRdb's copy has only in-frame clones and lacks some. Seen here are 300,000 to 450,000 clones, over 10% observed once, and the top ten hold approximately 0.011%. CDR3 length: 17 amino acids. V shed 0 bases, J shed 4 bases, and the junction held 11 bases outside the gene matches. The germline V gene encodes CDR1 MGHRA and CDR2 YSYEKL. Study findings and constraints: Within each of all four CD4+ subsets, Type 1 diabetes patients had TCRB CDR3s that were moderately but significantly shorter.

This clone was detected a few times. Its cognate antigen is unknown. Material for sequencing was naive CD4+ T cells from blood. The receptor comes from a woman between 18 and 30 years old with type 1 diabetes. J is TRBJ1-2 and V is TRBV4-1; 7 bases line up with TRBD1. CDR3 amino acids: CASSQDPSRQGSYGYTF. The CDR3 DNA reads as TGCGCCAGCAGCCAAGATCCCTCTCGACAGGGATCCTATGGCTACACCTTC.